What follows is one T cell receptor (beta chain) and its context. The antigen is not known. Using its own MiXCR run on the reads, TCRdb lists one record per CDR3 protein. Among roughly 180,000 distinct CDR3 sequences listed, 28% were seen once. CDR3 size: 14 residues. Per germline, CDR1 SGHVS and CDR2 FQNEAQ. V lost 6 bases to trimming and J lost 1 base, with 12 bases between them. The sample is drawn from a study of T cell repertoires in cytomegalovirus infection. Turning to the study itself: Matching HLA type and CMV infection were both indicated by public TCR beta signatures. Study-wide findings and caveats: Summed frequency of public TCR beta families distinguished CMV carriers with the relevant HLA. CMV-specific TCR beta clonotypes restricted by HLA-C were the ones dominating the ex vivo response.

The V and J genes are TRBV7-8 and TRBJ1-2; D gene uncertain. Sequencing was carried out using PBMCs. The receptor's source is a human donor in good health (CMV status not recorded). Some clones in this sample may be carry-over from other donors' samples. The CDR3 reads CASRPSALNYGYTF. CDR3 DNA: TGTGCCAGCAGACCCTCGGCACTTAACTATGGCTACACCTTC.